The rows below give T cell receptor beta chains drawn from one sample of a study of CD8+CD57+ T cells in acquired aplastic anemia. TCRdb re-analysed the reads in MiXCR, keeping a single row per CDR3 protein. The table lists around 180,000 distinct CDR3 sequences, about 64% of them singletons. Sequencing input: sorted CD4+, CD8+, or CD8+CD57+ T cells (not recorded which) from PBMCs. Receptors originate from a human donor in good health. Each CDR3 is given with its conserved first and last residue. The D gene is left open where the match is weak. Only part of the rows carry a size: once, few, many, or a class if the clone is expanded.

D	J	V	size	DNA	CDR3
-	TRBJ1-1	TRBV7-2	-	TGTGCCAGCAGCTCCTCCTCACACGGGAACACTGAAGCTTTCTTT	CASSSSSHGNTEAFF
-	TRBJ1-2	TRBV7-9	-	TGTGCCAGCGAGATGGGGGGGGTCTATGGCTACACCTTC	CASEMGGVYGYTF
-	TRBJ1-4	TRBV29-1	-	TGCAGCGTTCATCCGGGTCTTTCTAATGAAAAACTGTTTTTT	CSVHPGLSNEKLFF
TRBD2	TRBJ2-1	TRBV9	many	TGTGCCAGCAGCGGAGGACTAGCGGGATTGAATGAGCAGTTCTTC	CASSGGLAGLNEQFF
TRBD1	TRBJ1-1	TRBV10-3	-	TGTGCCACCGCTTATACAGGGGACACTGAAGCTTTCTTT	CATAYTGDTEAFF
-	TRBJ2-1	TRBV12-3/TRBV12-4	-	TGTGCCAGCAGCCCACCGGGACTCAACAATGAGCAGTTCTTC	CASSPPGLNNEQFF
TRBD1	TRBJ2-5	TRBV9	-	TGTGCCAGCAGCGTAGGGCCGACAGGGGAACCGTACTTC	CASSVGPTGEPYF
-	TRBJ2-7	TRBV5-5	-	TGTGCCAGCAGCTTGGTCCCAGGGACCGTCTACGAGCAGTACTTC	CASSLVPGTVYEQYF
TRBD2	TRBJ2-7	TRBV9	-	TGCGCCAGCAGCCCCCGGGACTACTCCTACGAGCAGTACTTC	CASSPRDYSYEQYF
-	TRBJ1-2	TRBV15	-	TGTGCCACCAGCAGAGGAGCAGGCGACTATGGCTACACCTTC	CATSRGAGDYGYTF
-	TRBJ2-3	TRBV15	-	TGTGCCACCAGCAGAGGGCCGGCCCCGGACAGAGATACGCAGTATTTT	CATSRGPAPDRDTQYF
TRBD2	TRBJ2-5	TRBV9	many	TGTGCCAGCAGCGTAGCGGGAGGTAGCCAAGAGACCCAGTACTTC	CASSVAGGSQETQYF
-	TRBJ2-1	TRBV20-1	few	TGCAGTGCTAGCACCATTGGGGATGAGCAGTTCTTC	CSASTIGDEQFF
-	TRBJ2-3	TRBV9	-	TGTGCCAGCAGCGTAGGGTCAATCACAGATACGCAGTATTTT	CASSVGSITDTQYF
-	TRBJ2-7	TRBV7-2	once	TGTGCCAGCAGCCTACAGGGCGCCCTAGACTACGAGCAGTACTTC	CASSLQGALDYEQYF
-	TRBJ2-3	TRBV14	-	TGTGCCAGCAGCTACTATCTACAGGGAGATACGCAGTATTTT	CASSYYLQGDTQYF
-	TRBJ1-6	TRBV7-3	-	TGTGCCAGCAGCTTAACGCAGGATTCACCCCTCCACTTT	CASSLTQDSPLHF
-	TRBJ1-2	TRBV7-3	-	TGTGCCAGCAGCGTCGACAGGCGAAGGGATGGCTACACCTTC	CASSVDRRRDGYTF
TRBD1	TRBJ1-2	TRBV14	once	TGTGCCAGCAGCCTTAAGACAGGGATCGGCTACACCTTC	CASSLKTGIGYTF
-	TRBJ2-2	TRBV10-1	-	TGCGCCAGCAGTGAGCAGGCAGGGGAGGTCGCCGGGGAGCTGTTTTTT	CASSEQAGEVAGELFF
-	TRBJ1-4	TRBV10-2	few	TGCGCCAGCAGTGATGGCAAACGCGGCTACGAAAAACTGTTTTTT	CASSDGKRGYEKLFF
-	TRBJ1-1	TRBV7-6	-	TGTGCCAGCAGCTCGGGGGTGGGCACCGGGAACACTGAAGCTTTCTTT	CASSSGVGTGNTEAFF
-	TRBJ1-5	TRBV15	many	TGTGCCACCAGCAGTTACAGGGAAAATCAGCCCCAGCATTTT	CATSSYRENQPQHF
-	TRBJ2-2	TRBV20-1	-	TGCAGTGCTAGCTCGGGCACCGGGGAGCTGTTTTTT	CSASSGTGELFF
TRBD1	TRBJ1-2	TRBV28	-	TGTGCCAGCGAAGGGACAGGGAGAAACACCTTC	CASEGTGRNTF
-	TRBJ2-7	TRBV20-1	-	TGCAGTGCTAGAGATGGGCCTGATAGCTCCTACGAGCAGTACTTC	CSARDGPDSSYEQYF
-	TRBJ2-2	TRBV7-9	-	TGTGCCAGCAGCACACAGGGAACCAGGGAGCTGTTTTTT	CASSTQGTRELFF
-	TRBJ2-2	TRBV5-5	many	TGTGCCAGCACTCCCGACTCCGCGAACACCGGGGAGCTGTTTTTT	CASTPDSANTGELFF
-	TRBJ1-5	TRBV12-3/TRBV12-4	many	TGTGCCAGCAGTTCTACTGGGGGTCAGCCCCAGCATTTT	CASSSTGGQPQHF
TRBD2	TRBJ2-7	TRBV3-1	-	TGTGCCAGCAGCCGAGGGACTAGCGGCTCCTACGAGCAGTACTTC	CASSRGTSGSYEQYF
TRBD2	TRBJ2-5	TRBV24-1	-	TGTGCCACCAGTGATTTGTGGGGGGCTAGCGGGCCCTACCAAGAGACCCAGTACTTC	CATSDLWGASGPYQETQYF
-	TRBJ2-7	TRBV6-5	-	TGCGCCAGCAGGCGGGACACGAGCTCCTACGAGCAGTACTTC	CASRRDTSSYEQYF
TRBD1	TRBJ2-7	TRBV29-1	-	TGCAGCGTCGACCCGGGACAGGGATCCTACGAGCAGTACTTC	CSVDPGQGSYEQYF
-	TRBJ2-3	TRBV20-1	-	TGCAGTGCTAGAGCCTCTCGGACTATCAGGGGGGATACGCAGTATTTT	CSARASRTIRGDTQYF
-	TRBJ1-5	TRBV7-6	-	TGTGCCAGCAGCTTACAACAGGGTGGCAATCAGCCCCAGCATTTT	CASSLQQGGNQPQHF
-	TRBJ1-2	TRBV29-1	few	TGCAGCGTAAAGTGGGAGGTCGGCTACACCTTC	CSVKWEVGYTF
TRBD2	TRBJ2-5	TRBV20-1	-	TGCAGTGCTAGGGGACTAGCGGGAGTAGTCGAGACCCAGTACTTC	CSARGLAGVVETQYF
-	TRBJ1-2	TRBV10-3	-	TGTGCCATCAGGGGCCAGGGGCTGAACTATGGCTACACCTTC	CAIRGQGLNYGYTF
-	TRBJ2-7	TRBV9	few	TGTGCCAGCAGCCCCGGAGGGGGCGCAGGGTGGGACGAGCAGTACTTC	CASSPGGGAGWDEQYF
TRBD2	TRBJ2-3	TRBV7-9	many	TGTGCCAGCAGCTCTGGACTAGCGGGAGGGGATACGCAGTATTTT	CASSSGLAGGDTQYF
TRBD1	TRBJ1-6	TRBV7-8	-	TGTGCCAGCAGCCCAGGGGGTAATTCACCCCTCCACTTT	CASSPGGNSPLHF
TRBD2	TRBJ2-7	TRBV5-1	-	TGCGCCAGCAGCTTGCAGGGAGGGTACGAGCAGTACTTC	CASSLQGGYEQYF